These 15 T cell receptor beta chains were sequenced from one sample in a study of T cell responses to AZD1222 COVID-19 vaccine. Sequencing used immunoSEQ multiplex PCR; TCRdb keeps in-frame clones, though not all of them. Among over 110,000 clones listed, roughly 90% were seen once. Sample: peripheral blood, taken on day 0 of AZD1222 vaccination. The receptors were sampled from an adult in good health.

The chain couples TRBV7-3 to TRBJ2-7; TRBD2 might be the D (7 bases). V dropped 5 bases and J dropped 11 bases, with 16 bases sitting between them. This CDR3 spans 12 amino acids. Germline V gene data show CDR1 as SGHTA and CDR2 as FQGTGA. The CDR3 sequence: CASSPGRGPEYF. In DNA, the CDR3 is TGTGCCAGCAGCCCAGGGCGGGGGCCAGAGTACTTC.

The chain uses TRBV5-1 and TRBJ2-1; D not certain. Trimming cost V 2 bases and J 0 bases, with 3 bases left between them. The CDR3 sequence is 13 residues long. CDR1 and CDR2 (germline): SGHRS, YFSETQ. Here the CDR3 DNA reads TGCGCCAGCAGCTTAAGCTCCTACAATGAGCAGTTCTTC. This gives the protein CASSLSSYNEQFF.

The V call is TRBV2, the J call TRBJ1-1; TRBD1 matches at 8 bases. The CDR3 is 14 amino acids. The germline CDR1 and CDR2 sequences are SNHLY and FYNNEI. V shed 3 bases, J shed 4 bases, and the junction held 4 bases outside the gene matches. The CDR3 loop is CASSENRGSTEAFF. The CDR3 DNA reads TGTGCCAGCAGTGAGAACAGGGGGTCCACTGAAGCTTTCTTT.

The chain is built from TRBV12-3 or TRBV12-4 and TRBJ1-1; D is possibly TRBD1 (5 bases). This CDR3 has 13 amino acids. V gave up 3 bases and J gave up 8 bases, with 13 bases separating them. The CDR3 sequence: CASSFLREGEAFF. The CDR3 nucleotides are TGTGCCAGCAGTTTCCTCAGGGAGGGAGAAGCTTTCTTT.

The CDR3 DNA reads TGCGCCAGCAGTGCTACTAGCATTTCCACAGATACGCAGTATTTT. Translation: CASSATSISTDTQYF. J is TRBJ2-3 and V is TRBV10-2, with D possibly matching TRBD2 (6 bases). V lost 4 bases and J 2 bases, leaving 13 bases between the germline ends. This CDR3 is 15 amino acids long. The germline CDR1 and CDR2 sequences are WSHSY and SAAADI.

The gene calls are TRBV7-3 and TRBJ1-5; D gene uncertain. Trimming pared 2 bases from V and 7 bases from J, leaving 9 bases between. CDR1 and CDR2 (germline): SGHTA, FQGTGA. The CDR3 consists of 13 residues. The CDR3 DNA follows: TGTGCCAGCAGCTTAGTCCCGGGCCAGCCCCAGCATTTT. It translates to CASSLVPGQPQHF.

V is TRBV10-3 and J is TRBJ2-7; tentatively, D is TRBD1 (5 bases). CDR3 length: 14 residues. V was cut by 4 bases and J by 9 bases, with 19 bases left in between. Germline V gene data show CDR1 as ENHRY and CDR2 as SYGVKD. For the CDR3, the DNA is TGTGCCATCAGTGGCTCGACAGTTACGGGTAGGCAGTACTTC. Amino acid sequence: CAISGSTVTGRQYF.

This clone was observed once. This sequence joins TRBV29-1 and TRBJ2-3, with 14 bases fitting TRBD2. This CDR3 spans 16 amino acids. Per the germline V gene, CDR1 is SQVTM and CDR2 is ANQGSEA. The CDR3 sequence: CSKTSGRGSSTDTQYF. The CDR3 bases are TGCAGTAAGACTAGCGGGAGGGGATCTAGCACAGATACGCAGTATTTT.

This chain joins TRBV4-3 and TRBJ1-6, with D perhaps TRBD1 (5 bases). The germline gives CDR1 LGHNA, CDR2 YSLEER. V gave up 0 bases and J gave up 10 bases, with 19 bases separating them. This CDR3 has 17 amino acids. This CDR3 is CASSQDRGDSFWSPLHF. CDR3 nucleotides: TGCGCCAGCAGCCAAGATCGGGGGGACTCCTTCTGGTCACCCCTCCACTTT.

CDR3 nucleotides: TGTGCCAGCAGTTACTCGACAGATCGCGAGCAGTACTTC. It specifies CASSYSTDREQYF. This chain connects TRBV6-5 to TRBJ2-7; the D gene is possibly TRBD1 (5 bases). The ends were cut back, 0 bases at V and 6 bases at J, with 9 bases in the middle. Per the germline V gene, CDR1 is MNHEY and CDR2 is SVGAGI. The CDR3 is 13 residues long.

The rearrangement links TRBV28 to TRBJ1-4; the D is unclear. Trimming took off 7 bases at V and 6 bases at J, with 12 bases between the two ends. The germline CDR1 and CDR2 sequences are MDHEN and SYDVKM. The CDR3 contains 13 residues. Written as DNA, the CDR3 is TGTGCCAGCAAAGAGGGTTTGGATGAAAAACTGTTTTTT. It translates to CASKEGLDEKLFF.

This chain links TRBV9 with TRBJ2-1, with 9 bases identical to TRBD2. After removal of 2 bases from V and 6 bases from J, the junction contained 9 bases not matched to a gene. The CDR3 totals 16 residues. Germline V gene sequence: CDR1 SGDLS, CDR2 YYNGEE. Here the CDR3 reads CASSVSWTSERNEQFF. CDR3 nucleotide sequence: TGTGCCAGCAGCGTTTCGTGGACTAGCGAACGCAATGAGCAGTTCTTC.

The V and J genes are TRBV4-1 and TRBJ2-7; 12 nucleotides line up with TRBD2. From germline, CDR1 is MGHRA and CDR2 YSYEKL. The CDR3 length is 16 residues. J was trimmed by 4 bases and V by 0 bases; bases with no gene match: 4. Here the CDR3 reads CASSQDLAGGGYEQYF. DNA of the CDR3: TGCGCCAGCAGCCAAGATCTAGCGGGAGGGGGTTACGAGCAGTACTTC.

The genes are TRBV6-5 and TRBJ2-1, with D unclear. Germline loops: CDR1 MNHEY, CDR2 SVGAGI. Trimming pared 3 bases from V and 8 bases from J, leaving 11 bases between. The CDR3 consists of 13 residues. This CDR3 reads CASSYPPGYEQFF. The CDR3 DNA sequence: TGTGCCAGCAGTTATCCCCCGGGCTATGAGCAGTTCTTC.

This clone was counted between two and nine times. CDR3 nucleotides: TGCAGTGCTAGTTGGGGGGAGGGCACTGAAGCTTTCTTT. This sequence encodes CSASWGEGTEAFF. J is TRBJ1-1 and V is TRBV20-1; D perhaps matches TRBD1 (5 bases). Between the trimmed V and J ends, which lost 3 bases and 4 bases, there was a span of 12 bases. Germline CDR1 DFQATT, CDR2 SNEGSKA (reference sequence). The CDR3 length is 13 residues.